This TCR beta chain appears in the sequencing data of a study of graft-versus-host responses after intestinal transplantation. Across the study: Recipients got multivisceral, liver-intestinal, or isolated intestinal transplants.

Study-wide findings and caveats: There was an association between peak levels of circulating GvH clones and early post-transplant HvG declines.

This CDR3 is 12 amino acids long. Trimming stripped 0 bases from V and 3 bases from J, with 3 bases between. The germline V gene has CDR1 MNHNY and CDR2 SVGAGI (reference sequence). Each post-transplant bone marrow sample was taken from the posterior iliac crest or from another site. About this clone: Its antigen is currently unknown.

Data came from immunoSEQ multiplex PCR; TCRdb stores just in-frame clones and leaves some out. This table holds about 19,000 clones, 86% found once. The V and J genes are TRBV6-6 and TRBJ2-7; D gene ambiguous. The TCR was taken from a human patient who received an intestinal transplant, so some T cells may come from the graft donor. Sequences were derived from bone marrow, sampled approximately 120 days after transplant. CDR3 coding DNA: TGTGCCAGCAGTTACTCCCGCTACGAGCAGTACTTC. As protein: CASSYSRYEQYF.